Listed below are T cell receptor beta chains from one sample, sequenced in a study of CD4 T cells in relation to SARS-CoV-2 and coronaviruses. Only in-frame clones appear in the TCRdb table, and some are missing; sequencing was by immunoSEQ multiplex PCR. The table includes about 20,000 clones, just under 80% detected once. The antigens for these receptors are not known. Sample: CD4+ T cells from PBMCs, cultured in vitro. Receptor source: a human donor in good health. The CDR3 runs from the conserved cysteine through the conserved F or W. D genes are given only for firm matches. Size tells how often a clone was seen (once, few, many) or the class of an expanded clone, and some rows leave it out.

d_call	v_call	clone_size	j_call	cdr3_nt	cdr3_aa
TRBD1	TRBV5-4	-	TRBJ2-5	TGTGCCAGCAGCAACCCAACAGGGGGAGAGACCCAGTACTTC	CASSNPTGGETQYF
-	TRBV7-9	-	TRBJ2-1	TGTGCCAGCAGCCGCGAGGACTTCTCCTACAATGAGCAGTTCTTC	CASSREDFSYNEQFF
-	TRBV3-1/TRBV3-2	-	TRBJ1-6	TGTGCCAGCAGCCAAGCCCGACTCTTAGCGGGATCCCTCCACTTT	CASSQARLLAGSLHF
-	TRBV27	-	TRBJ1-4	TGTGCCAGCACCTTACAGGCTCCCCCAACTAATGAAAAACTGTTTTTT	CASTLQAPPTNEKLFF
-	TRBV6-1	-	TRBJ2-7	TGTGCCAGCAGTGAATTCGGCCTCAGGGTCTACGAGCAGTACTTC	CASSEFGLRVYEQYF
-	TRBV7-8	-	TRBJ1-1	TGTGCCAGCAGCCCAGGATTAGGGCTATTTCGGACTGAAGCTTTCTTT	CASSPGLGLFRTEAFF
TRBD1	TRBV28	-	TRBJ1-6	TGTGCCAGCAGTTTAGGGACAGGGGACGGTTCACCCCTCCACTTT	CASSLGTGDGSPLHF
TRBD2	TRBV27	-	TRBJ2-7	TGTGCCAGCAGTTTATCATACGGGTTAGCGGGAGAGAGTTACGAGCAGTACTTC	CASSLSYGLAGESYEQYF
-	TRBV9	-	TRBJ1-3	TGTGCCAGCAGCGTAGGAAGATCTGGAAACACCATATATTTT	CASSVGRSGNTIYF
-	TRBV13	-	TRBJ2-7	TGTGCCAGCAGCCGACGGAAAAACTACGAGCAGTACTTC	CASSRRKNYEQYF
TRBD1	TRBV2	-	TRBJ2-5	TGTGCCAGCAGCAACCCGATCGACAGGGGGCTTGCGGCCGGAGAGACCCAGTACTTC	CASSNPIDRGLAAGETQYF
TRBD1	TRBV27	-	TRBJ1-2	TGTGCCAGCAGTCTTTACCCGGACAGGGTCGCCGGCTACACCTTC	CASSLYPDRVAGYTF
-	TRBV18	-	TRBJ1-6	TGTGCCAGCTCACCCTCGCCGGAGGTGAATTCACCCCTCCACTTT	CASSPSPEVNSPLHF
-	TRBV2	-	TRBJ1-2	TGTGCCAGCAGTCCATGGACAGCCTCCTATGGCTACACCTTC	CASSPWTASYGYTF
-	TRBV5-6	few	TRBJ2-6	TGTGCCAGCAGCTTGGCCCGGACACTCCGCGGGGCCAACGTCCTGACTTTC	CASSLARTLRGANVLTF
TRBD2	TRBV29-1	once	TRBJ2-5	TGCAGCGTTGAACCCGGGGGGCAAGAGACCCAGTACTTC	CSVEPGGQETQYF
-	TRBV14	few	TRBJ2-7	TGTGCCAGCAGCCAAACTGTAGTTCAGTACTTC	CASSQTVVQYF
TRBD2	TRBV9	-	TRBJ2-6	TGTGCCAGCAGCGCGGGGGGGACGGGAATCTCTGGGGCCAACGTCCTGACTTTC	CASSAGGTGISGANVLTF
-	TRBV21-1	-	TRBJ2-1	TGTGCCAGCAGCAGTTATAATTGGGACTCTACCTACAATGAGCAGTTCTTC	CASSSYNWDSTYNEQFF
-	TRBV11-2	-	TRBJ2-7	TGTGCCAGCAGCGTCGGGACACTAAACTACGAGCAGTACTTC	CASSVGTLNYEQYF
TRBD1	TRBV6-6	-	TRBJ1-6	TGTGCCAGCAGTTTGGGACAGCAGGTCCATTCACCCCTCCACTTT	CASSLGQQVHSPLHF
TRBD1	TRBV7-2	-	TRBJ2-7	TGTGCCAGCAGCCAGGACAGGGGAAGGCGCGAGCAGTACTTC	CASSQDRGRREQYF
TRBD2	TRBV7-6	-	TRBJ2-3	TGTGCCAGCAGCCTCGGACTAGCGGGGAGCACAGATACGCAGTATTTT	CASSLGLAGSTDTQYF
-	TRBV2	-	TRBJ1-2	TGTGCCAGCAGTGAAGGGTGGAGCGGAGCCTATGGCTACACCTTC	CASSEGWSGAYGYTF
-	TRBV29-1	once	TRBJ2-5	TGCAGCGTTTTGGGAGCCGGAGGGGACGGGACCCAGTACTTC	CSVLGAGGDGTQYF
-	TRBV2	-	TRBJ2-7	TGTGCCCGGGGCAGCTCCTACGAGCAGTACTTC	CARGSSYEQYF
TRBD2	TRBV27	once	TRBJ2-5	TGTGCCAGCAGTTTATTGGCGGGAGGGACTACGGAGACCCAGTACTTC	CASSLLAGGTTETQYF
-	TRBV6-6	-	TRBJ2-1	TGTGCCAGCAGCTTTTCCTGGGGCTACAATGAGCAGTTCTTC	CASSFSWGYNEQFF
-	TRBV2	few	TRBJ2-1	TGTGCCAGCAGTGTTGACAGGAATGAGCAGTTCTTC	CASSVDRNEQFF
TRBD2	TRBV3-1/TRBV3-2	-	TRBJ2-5	TGTGCCAGCAGCCAAGTGGGTGGGGTAGCGGGAAAGGGAGAGACCCAGTACTTC	CASSQVGGVAGKGETQYF
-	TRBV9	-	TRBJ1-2	TGTGCCAGCAGCGTAGATACCGAGAACTATGGCTACACCTTC	CASSVDTENYGYTF
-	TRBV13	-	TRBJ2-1	TGTGCCAGCAGCTCCCTTGGTGTTGGCCAGGGGATCTACAATGAGCAGTTCTTC	CASSSLGVGQGIYNEQFF
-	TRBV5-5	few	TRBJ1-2	TGTGCCAGCAGCCCCCTCGGGACACAGTATGGCTACACCTTC	CASSPLGTQYGYTF
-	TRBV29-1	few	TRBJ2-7	TGCAGCGTAGAACAGGGGAGGTACGAGCAGTACTTC	CSVEQGRYEQYF
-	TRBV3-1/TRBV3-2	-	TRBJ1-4	TGTGCCAGCAGCCGAACTAATGAAAAACTGTTTTTT	CASSRTNEKLFF
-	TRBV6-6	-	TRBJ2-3	TGTGCCAGCAGTTACGTCGTAGACGGAAGCACAGATACGCAGTATTTT	CASSYVVDGSTDTQYF
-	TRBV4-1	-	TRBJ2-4	TGCGCCAGCAGCCAAGTTCCCTTCGGGGACATTCAGTACTTC	CASSQVPFGDIQYF
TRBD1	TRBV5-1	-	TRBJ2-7	TGCGCCAGCAGTCAAGGACAGGGGGTTCAGTACTTC	CASSQGQGVQYF
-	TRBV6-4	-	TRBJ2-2	TGTGCCAGCAGTGACAGCTCCACCGGGGAGCTGTTTTTT	CASSDSSTGELFF
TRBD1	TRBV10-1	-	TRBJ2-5	TGCGCCAGCAGGACAGGGGGCTCAGAGACCCAGTACTTC	CASRTGGSETQYF
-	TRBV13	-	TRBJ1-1	TGTGCCAGCAGCTTCCCCCCTGGGGCCGGGATGAACACTGAAGCTTTCTTT	CASSFPPGAGMNTEAFF
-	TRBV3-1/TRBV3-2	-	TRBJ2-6	TGTGCCAGCAGCCACCGAGGGGGGGTATCTGGGGCCAACGTCCTGACTTTC	CASSHRGGVSGANVLTF
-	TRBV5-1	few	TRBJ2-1	TGCGCCAGCAACCCTTCAATTACCGTGGACAATGAGCAGTTCTTC	CASNPSITVDNEQFF
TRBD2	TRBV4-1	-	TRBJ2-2	TGCGCCAGCAGCCAAGGGGGGGCTCAGCGGGAGTGGACCGGGGAGCTGTTTTTT	CASSQGGAQREWTGELFF
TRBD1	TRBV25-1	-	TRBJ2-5	TGTGCCAGCAGTGACACAGGGGTTCAAGAGACCCAGTACTTC	CASSDTGVQETQYF
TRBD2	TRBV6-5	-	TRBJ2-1	TGTGCCAGCAGTTCGACTAGCGGGAGGTCCTACAATGAGCAGTTCTTC	CASSSTSGRSYNEQFF
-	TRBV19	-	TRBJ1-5	TGTGCCAGTAGTTCCCCCATCATGGGCAATCAGCCCCAGCATTTT	CASSSPIMGNQPQHF
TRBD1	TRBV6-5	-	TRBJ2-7	TGTGCCAGCAGCGCAAAGGGGGCATCCTACGAGCAGTACTTC	CASSAKGASYEQYF
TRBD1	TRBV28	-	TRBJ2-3	TGTGCCAGCAGTTATGGACAGGGTCTGGATACGCAGTATTTT	CASSYGQGLDTQYF